This T cell receptor beta chain was recorded in a study of cytomegalovirus exposure and HLA in healthy donors. 60 Vbeta and 13 Jbeta primers were used in PCR. The method was immunoSEQ multiplex PCR; TCRdb's version includes in-frame clones alone and lacks a portion of them. The sample holds some 200,000 clones; 70% are singletons and the top ten take about 3%. Though probably carrying unrecorded immune exposures, donors were nominally healthy at sampling. CDR1 is SEHNR, CDR2 FQNEAQ, per germline (reference sequence). Trimming removed 5 bases at V and 6 bases at J, with 14 bases between. CDR3 size: 14 residues. Study-level points and caveats: The HLA-A and HLA-B alleles of most subjects were reportedly predicted accurately from TCR beta sequences. A previous analysis found most TCR beta V segments productive roughly 87% or roughly 30% of the time. The authors listed 150 to 200 TCR beta chains as cytomegalovirus-associated.

A word on this clone: Its antigen is undetermined.

The V and J genes are TRBV7-9 and TRBJ2-4; TRBD2 might be the D (6 bases). The sequencing sample was made of PBMCs. This clonotype originated in a man aged 35 to 55 in good health and CMV-seropositive. The CDR3 loop reads CASSRVTGANIQYF. The CDR3 DNA sequence: TGTGCCAGCAGCAGAGTTACGGGAGCAAACATTCAGTACTTC.